Below, 9 T cell receptor beta chains from the same sample are listed, as sequenced in a study of cytomegalovirus exposure and HLA in healthy donors. PCR used 60 Vbeta primers and 13 Jbeta primers. The table came from immunoSEQ multiplex PCR; TCRdb's copy has only in-frame clones and leaves some out. The table has fewer than 150,000 clones, about 74% seen once. The sequenced sample was PBMCs. These TCRs come from a man aged 25-40 years in good health and CMV-seronegative.

J is TRBJ2-1 and V is TRBV4-2, with TRBD2 matching 8 bases. V was pared by 8 bases and J by 0 bases, with 3 bases of the junction left unmatched. The CDR3 extends over 14 amino acids. CDR1 is LGHNA, CDR2 YNFKEQ, per germline. CDR3 loop: CASGSGSSYNEQFF. The CDR3 nucleotides read TGTGCCAGCGGGAGCGGGAGCTCCTACAATGAGCAGTTCTTC.

The V and J genes are TRBV7-9 and TRBJ2-2; 7 bases agree with TRBD1. The V gene's germline CDR1 is SEHNR and CDR2 FQNEAQ (reference sequence). The CDR3 runs 16 residues. V was pared by 5 bases and J by 3 bases, with 9 bases of the junction left unmatched. This CDR3 reads CASSAKQGRDTGELFF. CDR3 coding DNA: TGTGCCAGCAGCGCCAAACAGGGGCGGGACACCGGGGAGCTGTTTTTT.

The chain couples TRBV6-6 to TRBJ2-5, with 7 bases aligning to TRBD1. V gave up 1 base and J gave up 3 bases; unmatched junction bases: 2. The germline V gene has CDR1 MNHNY and CDR2 SVGAGI (reference sequence). This CDR3 has 14 residues. CDR3: CASSYWGTEETQYF. For the CDR3, the DNA is TGTGCCAGCAGTTACTGGGGGACAGAAGAGACCCAGTACTTC.

The gene calls are TRBV7-6 and TRBJ2-1, with D possibly being TRBD2 (6 bases). This CDR3 is 13 amino acids long. V lost 5 bases and J 10 bases, leaving 15 bases between the germline ends. Germline V lookup: CDR1 SGHVS, CDR2 FNYEAQ. CDR3 protein: CASSARDWGEQFF. The CDR3 coding sequence is TGTGCCAGCAGCGCAAGGGACTGGGGGGAGCAGTTCTTC.

CDR3 protein: CASRPPGSGELFF. CDR3 bases: TGTGCCAGCAGGCCCCCTGGGAGTGGGGAGCTGTTTTTT. The rearrangement uses TRBV6-1 and TRBJ2-2, with D maybe TRBD2 (5 bases). The CDR3 is 13 amino acids. Per the germline V gene, CDR1 is MNHNS and CDR2 is SASEGT. Deletions cut 6 bases from V and 8 bases from J, with 13 bases between.

The chain has TRBV5-1 and TRBJ2-2, with TRBD2 identical over 9 bases. With 1 base clipped from V and 4 bases from J, the junction kept 5 bases outside the gene matches. The CDR3 has 16 residues. CDR1 SGHRS and CDR2 YFSETQ come from the germline V gene. CDR3 in amino acids: CASSLSRTSATGELFF. In DNA form, the CDR3 reads TGCGCCAGCAGCTTGTCCAGGACTAGCGCCACCGGGGAGCTGTTTTTT.

The rearrangement uses TRBV5-1 and TRBJ2-3; TRBD2 aligns across 13 bases. V shed 3 bases and J 1 base; nucleotides not matched to a gene: 2. CDR1 is SGHRS and CDR2 is YFSETQ in the germline V gene. The CDR3 extends over 16 amino acids. Here the CDR3 reads CASSSGTSGGTDTQYF. CDR3 nucleotides: TGCGCCAGCAGCTCCGGGACTAGCGGGGGCACAGATACGCAGTATTTT.

This clone was seen only once. This chain links TRBV5-1 with TRBJ2-1; 7 bases are a match to TRBD2. The junction had 3 bases not matched to a gene; V was cut back by 0 bases and J by 0 bases. The length of the CDR3 is 16 residues. In germline, CDR1 is SGHRS, CDR2 YFSETQ. The CDR3: CASSLGGGLSYNEQFF. The CDR3 DNA reads as TGCGCCAGCAGCTTGGGGGGGGGACTCTCCTACAATGAGCAGTTCTTC.

This CDR3 reads CASRMTGFAETQYF. The CDR3 DNA reads TGCGCCAGCAGAATGACAGGGTTTGCGGAGACCCAGTACTTC. The chain is built from TRBV4-1 and TRBJ2-5; 7 nucleotides align to TRBD1. V shed 6 bases and J 5 bases; nucleotides not matched to a gene: 9. Germline V lookup: CDR1 MGHRA, CDR2 YSYEKL. The CDR3 runs to 14 residues.